The clone carrying this T cell receptor (beta chain) was found once. The antigen remains undetermined. The PCR made use of 60 Vbeta and 13 Jbeta primers. Using immunoSEQ multiplex PCR, the repertoire was profiled, and TCRdb retains in-frame clones only, with some absent. The data hold 150,000 to 160,000 clones, with 70% to 80% observed a single time. The entry originates in a study of cytomegalovirus exposure and HLA in healthy donors. Study-level points and caveats: A previous analysis found most TCR beta V segments productive roughly 87% or roughly 30% of the time.

Sequenced sample: PBMCs. This clonotype was obtained from a man between 25 and 39 years old in good health and CMV-seronegative.

The CDR3 sequence is CASSSPGRETQYF. The CDR3 nucleotides are TGTGCCAGTAGTTCACCAGGCAGGGAGACCCAGTACTTC. The V gene is TRBV19, the J gene TRBJ2-5; D ambiguous. There are 13 residues in the CDR3. CDR1 LNHDA and CDR2 SQIVND come from the germline V gene (reference sequence). Trimming pared 5 bases from V and 5 bases from J, leaving 12 bases between.